The clone carrying this T cell receptor beta chain has only one observation. Its cognate antigen is unknown. This sample was taken from a study of PD-L1 blockade in urothelial cancer. At the level of the study: Blood was evaluated 3 weeks (second dose) and 6 weeks after therapy began.

Sequencing was performed with immunoSEQ multiplex PCR; in TCRdb, only in-frame clones are kept and a portion is missing. Here the sample spans tens of thousands of clones, 91% being singletons. Study-wide points: Patients with below-median pretreatment blood clonality survived longer.

Time point indicated: peripheral blood 6 weeks after treatment start. Germline V gives CDR1 MGHRA, CDR2 YSYEKL. The CDR3 has 17 amino acids. Trimming took 1 base from V and 4 from J; bases not matched to a gene: 7. Sequenced here: PBMCs, sampled around atezolizumab (anti-PD-L1) treatment. The origin of this receptor is a woman older than 75 with urothelial cancer. The rearrangement links TRBV4-1 to TRBJ1-3, with 10 bases matching TRBD1. The CDR3 protein is CASSQGADRGGGNTIYF. Here the CDR3 DNA reads TGCGCCAGCAGCCAAGGGGCGGACAGGGGGGGAGGAAACACCATATATTTT.